Below, one TCR beta chain is given with its context. The entry originates in a study of blood T cell repertoires in COVID-19. Study overall: The United States, Italy and Spain provided the acute and convalescent COVID-19 samples. PBMCs, B-cell-depleted T cells, or T cells provided the cDNA or gDNA that made up the material.

Germline V gene sequence: CDR1 SGDLS, CDR2 YYNGEE. Trimming left V 4 bases short and J 0 bases short, with 12 bases between. The CDR3 sequence is 15 residues long. Original handling: Amplifying reference gene primers gave estimates of nucleated cell counts. Using immunoSEQ multiplex PCR, the repertoire was profiled, and TCRdb retains in-frame clones only, with some absent. Clone size and the V and J calls come from that table; the DNA yielded D and trimming. The sample comprises tens of thousands of clones, 68% of which are singletons, and about 8.1% rests with the top ten. V and J are TRBV9 and TRBJ2-3; D is possibly TRBD2 (5 bases). The TCR originated in a woman in her 70s with acute or convalescent COVID-19. Sequences were obtained from peripheral blood. The CDR3 DNA is TGTGCCAGCAGCAGCACGGGGATAAGCACAGATACGCAGTATTTT. The encoded protein is CASSSTGISTDTQYF.